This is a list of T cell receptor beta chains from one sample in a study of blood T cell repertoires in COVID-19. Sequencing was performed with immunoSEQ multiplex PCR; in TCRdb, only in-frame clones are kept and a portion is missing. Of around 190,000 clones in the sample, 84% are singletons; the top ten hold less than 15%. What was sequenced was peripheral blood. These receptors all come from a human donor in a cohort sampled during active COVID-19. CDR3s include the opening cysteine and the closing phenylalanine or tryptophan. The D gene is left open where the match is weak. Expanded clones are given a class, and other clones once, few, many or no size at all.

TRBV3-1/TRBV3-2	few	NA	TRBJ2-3	CASSQELARDTQYF	TGTGCCAGCAGCCAGGAGCTAGCGCGCGATACGCAGTATTTT
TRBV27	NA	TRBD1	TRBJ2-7	CASSIRTGRSYEQYF	TGTGCCAGCAGTATAAGGACAGGGCGATCCTACGAGCAGTACTTC
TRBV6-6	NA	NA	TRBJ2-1	CASSQPGSGKQFF	TGTGCCAGCAGTCAACCAGGTTCGGGGAAGCAGTTCTTC
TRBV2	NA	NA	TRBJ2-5	CASSRRGLKETQYF	TGTGCCAGCTCCCGGAGAGGGTTGAAAGAGACCCAGTACTTC
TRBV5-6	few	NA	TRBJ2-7	CASSLWFGDRAYEQYF	TGTGCCAGCAGCTTGTGGTTCGGAGACAGAGCCTACGAGCAGTACTTC
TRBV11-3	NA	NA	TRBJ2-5	CASSLGLQGGETQYF	TGTGCCAGCAGCTTAGGTCTGCAGGGGGGCGAGACCCAGTACTTC
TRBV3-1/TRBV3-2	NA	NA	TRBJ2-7	CASSQGQDPYEQYF	TGTGCCAGCAGCCAAGGACAGGACCCCTACGAGCAGTACTTC
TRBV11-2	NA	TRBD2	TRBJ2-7	CASSLGGLAGGSYEQYF	TGTGCCAGCAGCTTAGGGGGCTTAGCGGGAGGGTCCTACGAGCAGTACTTC
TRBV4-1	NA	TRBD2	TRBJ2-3	CASSQDSPGLRVWTDTQYF	TGCGCCAGCAGCCAAGATAGTCCGGGACTACGAGTTTGGACAGATACGCAGTATTTT
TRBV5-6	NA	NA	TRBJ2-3	CASSTLTGWGTDTQYF	TGTGCCAGCAGCACCCTAACAGGGTGGGGCACAGATACGCAGTATTTT
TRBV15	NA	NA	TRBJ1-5	CATSDSYREYQPQHF	TGTGCCACCAGCGATAGCTACAGGGAATATCAGCCCCAGCATTTT
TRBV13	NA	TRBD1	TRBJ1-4	CASSFGTGDNEKLFF	TGTGCCAGCAGCTTCGGGACAGGGGATAATGAAAAACTGTTTTTT
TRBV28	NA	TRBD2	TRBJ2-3	CASTSLLAGGPGTDTQYF	TGTGCCAGCACCTCACTACTAGCGGGAGGGCCTGGCACAGATACGCAGTATTTT
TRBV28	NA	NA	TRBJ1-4	CASSLHGAAANEKLFF	TGTGCCAGCAGTTTACATGGGGCTGCAGCTAATGAAAAACTGTTTTTT
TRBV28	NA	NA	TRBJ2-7	CASREQGGEDEQYF	TGTGCCAGCAGGGAGCAGGGGGGAGAAGACGAGCAGTACTTC
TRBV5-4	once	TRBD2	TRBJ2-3	CASSLGGGLAASADTQYF	TGTGCCAGCAGCTTAGGGGGGGGACTAGCGGCCTCTGCGGATACGCAGTATTTT
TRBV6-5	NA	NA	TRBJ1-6	CASSYAGYSGNSPLHF	TGTGCCAGCAGTTACGCCGGGTATTCCGGGAATTCACCCCTCCACTTT
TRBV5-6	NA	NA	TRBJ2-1	CASSLDKPSSYNEQFF	TGTGCCAGCAGCTTGGATAAGCCGAGCTCCTACAATGAGCAGTTCTTC
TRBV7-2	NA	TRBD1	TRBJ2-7	CASSLVGQGDYEQYF	TGTGCCAGCAGCTTAGTTGGCCAGGGGGACTACGAGCAGTACTTC
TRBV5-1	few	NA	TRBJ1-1	CASSLFNRATDTEAFF	TGCGCCAGCAGCTTGTTTAACAGGGCGACGGACACTGAAGCTTTCTTT
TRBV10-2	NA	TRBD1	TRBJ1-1	CASNQGGKVTEAFF	TGCGCCAGCAACCAAGGGGGCAAAGTCACTGAAGCTTTCTTT
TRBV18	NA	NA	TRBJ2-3	CASSSLDSETQYF	TGTGCCAGCTCATCCCTGGACTCGGAAACGCAGTATTTT
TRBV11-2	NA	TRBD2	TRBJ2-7	CASSPPGLAGFYEQYF	TGTGCCAGCAGCCCACCGGGACTAGCGGGATTCTACGAGCAGTACTTC
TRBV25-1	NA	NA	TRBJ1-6	CASSEWGSKNSPLHF	TGTGCCAGCAGTGAATGGGGCAGCAAGAATTCACCCCTCCACTTT
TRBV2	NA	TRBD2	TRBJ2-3	CASSARTSGSTTDTQYF	TGTGCCAGCAGTGCCCGGACTAGCGGGAGTACAACAGATACGCAGTATTTT
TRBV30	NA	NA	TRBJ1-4	CAWSQGVDEKLFF	TGTGCCTGGAGTCAAGGGGTCGATGAAAAACTGTTTTTT